A selection of T cell receptor beta chains follows, all from one sample in a study of T cells after yellow fever vaccination. Using its own MiXCR run on the 5' RACE reads, TCRdb lists one record per CDR3 protein. The sample consists of over 130,000 distinct CDR3 sequences, 7% to 9% of them appearing once. Sequenced here: CD4+ T cells sorted from PBMCs, sampled 5 days after the yellow fever booster vaccination. Receptor source: a man aged 30 to 39 who received the YFV17D yellow fever vaccine. Both conserved end residues are part of each CDR3. The D gene is left open where the match is weak. Size values are once, few and many counts, or a class for expanded clones, and some rows have none.

V	size	J	length	D	CDR3	DNA
TRBV29-1	many	TRBJ2-3	11	-	CSVGPGDTQYF	TGCAGCGTCGGACCGGGGGATACGCAGTATTTT
TRBV5-4	few	TRBJ2-7	14	-	CASSTRQSPYEQYF	TGTGCCAGCAGCACGCGTCAAAGCCCCTACGAGCAGTACTTC
TRBV9	many	TRBJ2-5	15	TRBD2	CASSPPPGRGETQYF	TGTGCCAGCAGCCCCCCCCCGGGGCGGGGGGAGACCCAGTACTTC
TRBV20-1	many	TRBJ2-1	16	TRBD2	CSERLAGKGSYNEQFF	TGCAGTGAGCGACTAGCGGGGAAGGGCTCCTACAATGAGCAGTTCTTC
TRBV4-2	-	TRBJ2-2	16	-	CASSQDGSRNTGELFF	TGTGCCAGCAGCCAAGACGGCAGTAGGAACACCGGGGAGCTGTTTTTT
TRBV27	many	TRBJ2-1	18	TRBD2	CASSLGASGASSYNEQFF	TGTGCCAGCAGTTTAGGGGCTAGCGGGGCGAGCTCCTACAATGAGCAGTTCTTC
TRBV5-1	many	TRBJ2-7	15	TRBD2	CASSLASGGSYEQYF	TGCGCCAGCAGCTTGGCGTCGGGAGGTTCCTACGAGCAGTACTTC
TRBV7-8	-	TRBJ2-3	12	-	CASSTQGDTQYF	TGTGCCAGCAGCACACAAGGGGATACGCAGTATTTT
TRBV10-3	many	TRBJ2-5	13	-	CAISGGGTETQYF	TGTGCCATCAGCGGAGGGGGAACAGAGACCCAGTACTTC
TRBV7-2	many	TRBJ2-7	13	-	CASSSGGLMEQYF	TGTGCCAGCAGCTCCGGCGGACTTATGGAGCAGTACTTC
TRBV10-3	many	TRBJ2-7	13	TRBD2	CAATAGGGYEQYF	TGTGCCGCTACAGCGGGGGGAGGCTACGAGCAGTACTTC
TRBV11-2	few	TRBJ2-2	20	TRBD2	CASSPRVGGLAGANTGELFF	TGTGCCAGCAGCCCGCGGGTGGGGGGACTAGCGGGAGCGAACACCGGGGAGCTGTTTTTT
TRBV29-1	many	TRBJ1-1	13	TRBD1	CSVYRGVNTEAFF	TGCAGCGTGTACAGGGGCGTGAACACTGAAGCTTTCTTT
TRBV29-1	many	TRBJ1-1	12	-	CSGTGFGTEAFF	TGCAGCGGAACAGGGTTTGGCACTGAAGCTTTCTTT
TRBV19	many	TRBJ1-1	13	-	CASSIDPGREAFF	TGTGCCAGTAGTATAGATCCGGGCAGGGAAGCTTTCTTT
TRBV6-4	few	TRBJ2-1	13	-	CASSDAKGRRQFF	TGTGCCAGCAGTGACGCGAAGGGGAGGAGGCAGTTCTTC
TRBV9	many	TRBJ2-1	13	-	CASSSVTYNEQFF	TGTGCCAGCTCCTCAGTAACCTACAATGAGCAGTTCTTC
TRBV20-1	many	TRBJ2-1	15	-	CSARATPGTSNEQFF	TGCAGTGCTAGAGCCACTCCCGGGACGAGCAATGAGCAGTTCTTC
TRBV14	many	TRBJ2-1	11	-	CASSHGLLQFF	TGTGCCAGCAGCCACGGACTGTTGCAGTTCTTC
TRBV18	many	TRBJ1-1	14	-	CASSLLGKNTEAFF	TGTGCCAGCTCACTACTGGGAAAGAACACTGAAGCTTTCTTT
TRBV18	-	TRBJ1-1	14	-	CASSPLGQNTEAFF	TGTGCCAGCTCACCGCTGGGACAGAACACTGAAGCTTTCTTT
TRBV7-9	many	TRBJ1-6	15	-	CASSLDMSYNSPLHF	TGTGCCAGCAGCTTGGACATGTCCTATAATTCACCCCTCCACTTT
TRBV20-1	many	TRBJ2-7	14	TRBD1	CSARKGQASYEQYF	TGCAGTGCTAGAAAAGGACAGGCTTCCTACGAGCAGTACTTC
TRBV29-1	many	TRBJ1-3	12	-	CSVASSGNTIYF	TGCAGCGTTGCAAGCTCTGGAAACACCATATATTTT
TRBV3-1	many	TRBJ2-1	15	TRBD2	CASSHAGTSMDEQFF	TGTGCCAGCAGCCATGCCGGGACTAGCATGGATGAGCAGTTCTTC
TRBV20-1	many	TRBJ2-7	12	-	CSASGLDYEQYF	TGCAGTGCTAGCGGTCTAGACTACGAGCAGTACTTC
TRBV14	many	TRBJ1-1	15	-	CASSQEGPRGPEAFF	TGTGCCAGCAGCCAAGAAGGGCCACGGGGGCCTGAAGCTTTCTTT
TRBV20-1	many	TRBJ1-5	14	-	CSARAGDRYQPQHF	TGCAGTGCTAGGGCGGGGGACCGTTATCAGCCCCAGCATTTT
TRBV19	few	TRBJ2-7	13	-	CASSNRVSYEQYF	TGTGCCAGTAGTAACAGGGTTTCCTACGAGCAGTACTTC
TRBV6-2/TRBV6-3	many	TRBJ2-7	20	-	CASSYSEKSIGLPNSYEQYF	TGTGCCAGCAGTTACTCGGAAAAGAGTATCGGACTACCTAACTCCTACGAGCAGTACTTC
TRBV7-9	many	TRBJ1-6	12	-	CASSLVNSPLHF	TGTGCCAGCAGCTTAGTTAATTCACCCCTCCACTTT
TRBV6-2/TRBV6-3	many	TRBJ2-1	16	-	CASSYWGTERGGEQFF	TGTGCCAGCAGTTACTGGGGAACCGAAAGGGGGGGTGAGCAGTTCTTC
TRBV10-3	many	TRBJ1-2	13	TRBD1	CAITLDRVGGYTF	TGTGCCATCACCCTCGACAGGGTAGGGGGCTACACCTTC
TRBV7-8	many	TRBJ2-1	15	-	CASSTAGGGYNEQFF	TGTGCCAGCAGCACCGCAGGGGGGGGCTACAATGAGCAGTTCTTC
TRBV7-2	many	TRBJ2-1	12	-	CASSFYDNEQFF	TGTGCCAGCAGCTTCTATGACAATGAGCAGTTCTTC
TRBV5-5	-	TRBJ2-7	15	TRBD2	CASSWDGTSTHEQYF	TGTGCCAGCAGCTGGGACGGGACTAGCACCCACGAGCAGTACTTC
TRBV12-3/TRBV12-4	many	TRBJ2-1	17	TRBD2	CASRNNPTSGTDNEQFF	TGTGCCAGCAGGAATAACCCGACTAGCGGGACGGACAATGAGCAGTTCTTC
TRBV12-3/TRBV12-4	many	TRBJ1-1	15	-	CASSLAMLSNTEAFF	TGTGCCAGCAGTTTAGCAATGCTGTCGAACACTGAAGCTTTCTTT
TRBV12-3/TRBV12-4	many	TRBJ2-7	13	TRBD1	CASREQGFNEQYF	TGTGCCAGCAGGGAACAGGGGTTCAACGAGCAGTACTTC
TRBV7-2	-	TRBJ2-7	14	-	CASSSAAGPYEQYF	TGTGCCAGCAGCTCGGCGGCAGGACCCTACGAGCAGTACTTC
TRBV5-1	many	TRBJ2-3	14	-	CASILGENTDTQYF	TGCGCCAGCATATTGGGGGAAAACACAGATACGCAGTATTTT
TRBV11-2	many	TRBJ1-1	16	TRBD1	CASSLETGIMNTEAFF	TGTGCCAGCAGCTTAGAGACAGGGATCATGAACACTGAAGCTTTCTTT
TRBV5-1	-	TRBJ2-3	13	-	CASSPSPADTQYF	TGCGCCAGCAGCCCCAGCCCCGCAGATACGCAGTATTTT
TRBV20-1	many	TRBJ2-5	13	-	CSARVPRGETQYF	TGCAGTGCTAGAGTACCCAGGGGTGAGACCCAGTACTTC
TRBV27	-	TRBJ1-6	18	-	CASSFPPTTGSGNSPLHF	TGTGCCAGCAGTTTTCCACCGACTACAGGGTCCGGGAATTCACCCCTCCACTTT
TRBV7-3	many	TRBJ2-5	15	-	CASSHTRDGPGTQYF	TGTGCCAGCAGCCACACACGGGACGGACCGGGGACCCAGTACTTC
TRBV7-9	few	TRBJ2-1	12	-	CASSLDSYEQFF	TGTGCCAGCAGCTTAGATAGCTATGAGCAGTTCTTC
TRBV12-3/TRBV12-4	many	TRBJ1-3	15	-	CASSRLQSSGNTIYF	TGTGCCAGCAGCCGACTACAGAGCTCTGGAAACACCATATATTTT
TRBV12-3/TRBV12-4	many	TRBJ2-7	13	-	CASSLGALYEQYF	TGTGCCAGCAGTTTAGGGGCCCTCTACGAGCAGTACTTC
TRBV9	many	TRBJ2-3	16	TRBD2	CASSVGGRALGDTQYF	TGTGCCAGCAGCGTAGGCGGGAGGGCCTTGGGAGATACGCAGTATTTT
TRBV7-9	many	TRBJ2-2	13	-	CASSLPNTGELFF	TGTGCCAGCAGCTTACCGAACACCGGGGAGCTGTTTTTT
TRBV29-1	many	TRBJ2-3	13	TRBD2	CSVGGGSTDTQYF	TGCAGCGTTGGCGGGGGAAGCACAGATACGCAGTATTTT